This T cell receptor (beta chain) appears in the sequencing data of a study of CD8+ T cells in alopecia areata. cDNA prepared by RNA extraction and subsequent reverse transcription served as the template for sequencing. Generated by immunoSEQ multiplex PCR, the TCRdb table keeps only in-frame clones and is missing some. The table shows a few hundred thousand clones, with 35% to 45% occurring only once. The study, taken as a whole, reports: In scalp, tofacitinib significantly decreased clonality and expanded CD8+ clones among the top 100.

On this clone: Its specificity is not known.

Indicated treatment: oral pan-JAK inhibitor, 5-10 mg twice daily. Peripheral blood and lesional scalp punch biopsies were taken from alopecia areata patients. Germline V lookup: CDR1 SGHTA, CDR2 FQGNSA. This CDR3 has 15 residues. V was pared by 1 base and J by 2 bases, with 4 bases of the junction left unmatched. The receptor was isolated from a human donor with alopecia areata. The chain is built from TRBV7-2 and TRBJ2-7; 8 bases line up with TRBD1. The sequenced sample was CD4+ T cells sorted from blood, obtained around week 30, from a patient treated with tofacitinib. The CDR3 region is CASSLGTGMTYEQYF. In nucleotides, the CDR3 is TGTGCCAGCAGCTTAGGGACAGGGATGACCTACGAGCAGTACTTC.